The sequence of this T cell receptor (beta chain) was determined in a study of PD-L1 blockade in urothelial cancer. About the research overall: Before enrollment, 0 to 3 chemotherapy regimens had been given to patients. Blood was evaluated 3 weeks (second dose) and 6 weeks after therapy began. General study findings and limits: By 3 weeks, tumor-associated blood clones had expanded more in durable-benefit patients.

V shed 3 bases, J shed 4 bases, and the junction held 15 bases outside the gene matches. Per germline, CDR1 SGHDT and CDR2 YYEEEE. The CDR3 is 19 residues long. Added to each PCR by spiking were synthetic TCR analog templates. Data came from immunoSEQ multiplex PCR; TCRdb stores just in-frame clones and leaves some out. The sample holds 25,000 to 35,000 clones; 79% are singletons and the top ten take 3% to 4%. Time point given: peripheral blood 6 weeks after treatment start. Worth noting for this clone: Its antigen is not identified.

This receptor was taken from a man between 65 and 85 years old with urothelial cancer. The sequenced sample was PBMCs, obtained around atezolizumab (anti-PD-L1) treatment. The V gene is TRBV5-6, the J gene TRBJ2-6; 8 bases are shared with TRBD2. The CDR3 is CASSSLGGGTPGGANVLTF. CDR3 DNA sequence: TGTGCCAGCAGCTCCCTGGGCGGGGGGACTCCGGGAGGGGCCAACGTCCTGACTTTC.